These 20 T cell receptor beta chains were sequenced from one sample in a study of cytomegalovirus exposure and HLA in healthy donors. 60 Vbeta and 13 Jbeta primers were used in PCR. The assay was immunoSEQ multiplex PCR, and TCRdb's table has in-frame clones only and misses some. The repertoire holds roughly 180,000 clones, with about four fifths as singletons. Input material: PBMCs. Receptors originate from a woman in her thirties in good health and CMV-seronegative.

The V gene is TRBV7-9, the J gene TRBJ2-5; 11 bases align to TRBD1. Germline CDR1 reads SEHNR; CDR2 reads FQNEAQ (reference sequence). V lost 0 bases, J lost 1 base, and 10 bases stayed unmatched. The CDR3 totals 19 residues. CDR3 bases: TGTGCCAGCAGCTTAGCGCGAGTCGGACAGGGGGCCTCCCAAGAGACCCAGTACTTC. It yields the protein CASSLARVGQGASQETQYF.

The chain joins TRBV9 to TRBJ1-1; TRBD1 aligns across 8 bases. Germline V CDR1 and CDR2: SGDLS, YYNGEE. V dropped 0 bases and J dropped 7; count of bases not matched to a gene: 14. The CDR3 runs 17 residues. The CDR3 DNA follows: TGTGCCAGCAGCGTAGATGCGCAGGGGGCCCTGTTAGATGAAGCTTTCTTT. Translated, it gives CASSVDAQGALLDEAFF.

V gene TRBV6-5 combines with J gene TRBJ1-1; D perhaps matches TRBD1 (5 bases). The CDR3 contains 14 residues. The V end was cut by 5 bases, the J end by 1 base, with 11 bases between. CDR1 is MNHEY, CDR2 SVGAGI, per germline. CDR3 in amino acids: CASSPPGPNTEAFF. The CDR3 nucleotides are TGTGCCAGCAGTCCTCCAGGGCCGAACACTGAAGCTTTCTTT.

In this sample, this clone turned up a few times. Within the sample, other DNA sequences also encode this same CDR3. The V gene is TRBV6-6, the J gene TRBJ1-6; 8 bases agree with TRBD1. The V gene's germline CDR1 is MNHNY and CDR2 SVGAGI (reference sequence). J was trimmed by 7 bases and V by 6 bases; bases with no gene match: 8. This CDR3 comprises 15 residues. The CDR3 DNA follows: TGTGCCAGCAGATCGGACAGGGAATACAATTCACCCCTCCACTTT. Its translation is CASRSDREYNSPLHF.

The count of this clone is one. Here the CDR3 reads CASSLAPGQGGATQYF. The DNA for the CDR3 is TGTGCCAGCAGCTTGGCCCCGGGACAGGGTGGTGCGACCCAGTACTTC. This rearrangement joins TRBV5-6 to TRBJ2-5; 9 bases fit TRBD1. Germline values: CDR1 SGHDT, CDR2 YYEEEE. CDR3 length: 16 amino acids. With 0 bases clipped from V and 7 bases from J, the junction kept 10 bases outside the gene matches.

This clone was recorded only once. This chain uses TRBV2 with TRBJ2-7; D not resolved. Looked up from germline, CDR1 is SNHLY and CDR2 is FYNNEI. V lost 9 bases and J 3 bases, leaving 15 bases between the germline ends. The CDR3 contains 13 residues. The CDR3 is CASNRVDLYEQYF. The CDR3 DNA sequence: TGTGCCAGTAACCGGGTCGATCTCTACGAGCAGTACTTC. The complete variable domain, with remaining parts taken from reference TRBV2 and TRBJ2-7, reads EPEVTQTPSHQVTQMGQEVILRCVPISNHLYFYWYRQILGQKVEFLVSFYNNEISEKSEIFDDQFSVERPDGSNFTLKIRSTKLEDSAMYFCASNRVDLYEQYFGPGTRLTVT.

Concerning this clone itself: Other DNA sequences of this sample code for an identical CDR3. The CDR3 loop is CASSLSGTGQETQYF. The CDR3 nucleotides read TGCGCCAGCAGCTTGTCAGGGACAGGGCAAGAGACCCAGTACTTC. The V call is TRBV5-1, the J call TRBJ2-5, with 9 bases identical to TRBD1. The V and J ends lost 1 base and 2 bases, in that order; junction bases with no gene match: 3. The germline CDR1 and CDR2 sequences are SGHRS and YFSETQ. This CDR3 spans 15 amino acids.

In this sample, this clone turned up a few times. The chain has TRBV15 and TRBJ1-4; D possibly corresponds to TRBD1 (6 bases). V lost 1 base, J lost 7 bases, and 13 bases lay in between. The CDR3 has 15 amino acids. CDR1 LNHNV and CDR2 YYDKDF come from the germline V gene (reference sequence). CDR3 sequence: CATSRVRGGGEKLFF. The CDR3 DNA sequence: TGTGCCACCAGCAGAGTCAGGGGTGGAGGTGAAAAACTGTTTTTT.

This clone was seen a single time. CDR3 in DNA: TGTGCTAGTGGTTTGGTAATCAAGGGGCCCGCGACTGAAGCTTTCTTT. Translating gives CASGLVIKGPATEAFF. V gene TRBV12-5 combines with J gene TRBJ1-1; D possibly corresponds to TRBD1 (5 bases). Trimming left V 0 bases short and J 5 bases short, with 16 bases between. This CDR3 is 16 amino acids long. Germline V gene lookup returns CDR1 LGHNT and CDR2 FRNRAP.

This clone appeared once. The chain carries TRBV6-1 and TRBJ1-5, with TRBD1 matching over 9 bases. Trimming cost V 4 bases and J 5 bases; bases outside gene matches: 6. The CDR3 loop spans 15 amino acids. Germline V gives CDR1 MNHNS, CDR2 SASEGT. The CDR3 sequence: CASSAGQGNHQPQHF. The CDR3 DNA sequence: TGTGCCAGCAGTGCGGGACAGGGTAATCATCAGCCCCAGCATTTT.

The J gene is TRBJ2-2, the V gene TRBV5-4, with 12 bases that match TRBD2. With V trimmed by 0 bases and J by 0 bases, 6 bases remained unmatched. Germline V gene sequence: CDR1 SGHNT, CDR2 YYREEE (reference sequence). The CDR3 contains 19 residues. The CDR3 DNA sequence: TGTGCCAGCAGCTTGGCCGGTCTAGCGGGGGGGTCGAACACCGGGGAGCTGTTTTTT. Protein product: CASSLAGLAGGSNTGELFF.

The chain joins TRBV19 to TRBJ2-4; D possibly corresponds to TRBD1 (6 bases). Per germline, CDR1 LNHDA and CDR2 SQIVND (reference sequence). The CDR3 loop spans 15 amino acids. With 5 bases removed from V and 3 bases from J, the gap between germline ends came to 14 bases. The CDR3 sequence is CASSPGDISKNIQYF. The CDR3 DNA is TGTGCCAGTAGTCCTGGGGACATTAGCAAAAACATTCAGTACTTC.

J is TRBJ2-5 and V is TRBV5-1, with 7 bases lining up with TRBD1. The assigned J gene may be wrong: the sequence end matches TRBJ2-7 better. Germline CDR1 reads SGHRS; CDR2 reads YFSETQ. The CDR3 is made up of 14 amino acids. The CDR3 protein is CASSADRSSYEQYF. CDR3 bases: TGCGCCAGCAGCGCGGACAGGAGTTCCTACGAGCAGTACTTC.

The chain links TRBV4-3 to TRBJ1-2; TRBD1 aligns across 11 bases. Per the germline V gene, CDR1 is LGHNA and CDR2 is YSLEER. J was trimmed by 6 bases and V by 4 bases; bases with no gene match: 1. The CDR3 runs 13 residues. In DNA form, the CDR3 reads TGCGCCAGCAGCCCGGACAGGGGGCATGGCTACACCTTC. Protein sequence: CASSPDRGHGYTF.

In its sample, this clone was seen once. This CDR3 is CASSPRPEETQYF. CDR3 DNA sequence: TGTGCCAGCAGCCCTAGACCTGAAGAGACCCAGTACTTC. The chain is built from TRBV7-3 and TRBJ2-5; D remains unclear. CDR3 length: 13 residues. CDR1 SGHTA and CDR2 FQGTGA come from the germline V gene. Trimming shortened V by 5 bases and J by 3 bases, and 10 bases separated the two germline ends.

The chain links TRBV19 to TRBJ2-5, with TRBD2 matching over 7 bases. Germline lookup yields CDR1 LNHDA and CDR2 SQIVND (reference sequence). The CDR3 spans 16 residues. The V and J ends lost 5 bases and 7 bases, in that order; junction bases with no gene match: 16. DNA of the CDR3: TGTGCCAGTAGTTCCAAGTTGGGGGGACTATTGAGGACCCAGTACTTC. Amino acid sequence: CASSSKLGGLLRTQYF.

The chain has TRBV6-1 and TRBJ1-1; the D gene is possibly TRBD1 (6 bases). The germline V gene encodes CDR1 MNHNS and CDR2 SASEGT. The CDR3 is 14 residues long. Trimming took off 5 bases at V and 5 bases at J, with 15 bases between the two ends. The CDR3 sequence is CASSPLTGGTEAFF. CDR3 coding DNA: TGTGCCAGCAGTCCCCTGACAGGTGGGACTGAAGCTTTCTTT.

The gene calls are TRBV14 and TRBJ1-6, with a possible D match to TRBD1 (5 bases). CDR3 length: 14 amino acids. Trimming pared 4 bases from V and 7 bases from J, leaving 11 bases between. Per germline, CDR1 SGHDN and CDR2 FVKESK. As DNA, the CDR3 is TGTGCCAGCAGCCGTTCCGACAGAAATTCACCCCTCCACTTT. It is translated as CASSRSDRNSPLHF.

This clone was recorded once. The sample has other DNA sequences that encode this CDR3 too. The chain links TRBV30 to TRBJ1-2; 10 nucleotides line up with TRBD1. With 3 bases clipped from V and 5 bases from J, the junction kept 3 bases outside the gene matches. The germline gives CDR1 GTSNPN, CDR2 SVGIG (reference sequence). The CDR3 spans 13 residues. This CDR3 is CAWSRTGGYGYTF. CDR3 sequence (DNA): TGTGCCTGGAGCCGGACAGGGGGATATGGCTACACCTTC. The full variable domain, with the rest looked up from reference TRBV30 and TRBJ1-2, is SQTIHQWPATLVQPVGSPLSLECTVEGTSNPNLYWYRQAAGRGLQLLFYSVGIGQISSEVPQNLSASRPQDRQFILSSKKLLLSDSGFYLCAWSRTGGYGYTFGSGTRLTVV.

The V call is TRBV10-2, the J call TRBJ1-2; D might be TRBD1 (6 bases). This CDR3 has 16 residues. Trimming cost V 0 bases and J 3 bases, with 14 bases left between them. The germline V gene encodes CDR1 WSHSY and CDR2 SAAADI. CDR3 in DNA: TGCGCCAGCAGTGAGTCGACATCTGGGGGCCACTATGGCTACACCTTC. Protein: CASSESTSGGHYGYTF.